This T cell receptor beta chain was retrieved from a study of cytomegalovirus exposure and HLA in healthy donors (dated by TCRdb to 2015 to 2018). Describing the broader study: An earlier analysis of 587 of the donors reported 250 to 350 Gb of sequence data and approximately 110 million unique TCR beta sequences from about 180 million T cells. The aim of the study was to test whether cataloging public T cell receptors could identify signatures of past pathogen exposure. The study profiled the T cell repertoires of under 700 subjects by immunosequencing and related them to cytomegalovirus serostatus. About 280 gigabases of sequencing data and 70 million to 100 million unique TCR sequences made up an early release that covered approximately 620 HLA-typed donors. In an earlier analysis of a few hundred of the donors, high-throughput TCR beta sequencing was used to judge whether each TCR beta V gene segment behaved as functional or pseudogenic. Rather than using new phenotypic data, the later analysis identified candidate immune exposures from TCR beta sequences and from how often those sequences occurred across donors. The number of typed donors differed by locus: roughly 629-640 for A, B, C, DRB1 and DQB1; about 520 for DQA1; around 610 for DPA1; and roughly 450 for DPB1. A later genetic analysis took genome-wide SNP genotypes for about three fifths of the roughly 700 donors and used that subset as a discovery cohort. Because of strong linkage in the cohort, a handful of DR-DQ haplotypes were treated as single units for association and clustering. Donor age, sex, ethnicity and CMV serostatus were compiled alongside the repertoire data. All discovery cohort repertoires had been generated using a single sequencing platform. In addition to the first cohort of 666 subjects, a separate validation cohort of 120 different subjects was used. HLA typing covered class I and class II loci at four-digit resolution. The study combined high-throughput TCR immunosequencing, statistical association of individual TCRs with disease status, and machine learning to predict cytomegalovirus infection status. A later analysis re-analyzed previously published TCR beta repertoires from approximately 700 donors and added high-resolution HLA genotyping to study TCR occurrence patterns. Among a few hundred genotyped donors of the cohort, an average of about 240,000 unique TCR beta nucleotide sequences were sequenced per donor, about a sixth of them non-productive. Among the roughly 390 genotyped donors, approximately 76% belonged to the genetic ancestry cluster associated with self-reported Caucasian donors. Results the study describes overall, beyond this receptor: In an earlier analysis of 500 to 650 of the donors, most TCR beta V segments appeared in productive rearrangements about 87% or about 30% of the time, broadly matching IMGT annotations. The study listed 150 to 200 TCR beta chains as associated with cytomegalovirus. Specific HLA alleles were associated with 16,951 TCR beta sequences at a false discovery rate of 0.05 in a later analysis. According to a later analysis, most CMV-associated TCR beta chains appeared to be HLA-restricted, and the HLA associations seemed to be driven largely by CMV exposure. Because some donors lacked HLA typing at each locus, the association tests relied only on the typed subset. Sequencing depth was assumed to be roughly uniform across donors in the presence/absence analyses, though that assumption may not hold. Because counts were too low, about 15 rarely observed V segments, including chromosome 9 orphons, were left out of the earlier analysis of 587 of the donors. In a later analysis, HLA-associated TCR beta chains showed more clonal expansion and lower generation probabilities than non-associated chains that were equally common. A further reported finding was that TCR beta sequences accurately predicted the HLA-A and HLA-B alleles for most subjects in the first cohort. Strong co-occurrence of HLA alleles, especially DR and DQ, made assigning TCR associations to individual alleles difficult. Linkage disequilibrium might explain the correlated functional status among segregating V segments, but an unknown experimental factor could not be ruled out. For the cohort, immune exposure information was limited to CMV serostatus. According to a later analysis, parvovirus B19, influenza, CMV and Epstein-Barr virus appeared linked to several top co-occurrence clusters. Some IMGT-functional V segments, including TRBV6-2 and TRBV6-3, could not be distinguished by the 87-base-pair reads and were therefore excluded. An association between a missense DCLRE1C variant and V-gene and J-gene trimming of TCR beta chains was found in a later genetic analysis and replicated in an independent cohort. In vitro tests confirmed that a few of the cytomegalovirus-associated TCR beta chains recognize cytomegalovirus antigens. According to the authors, the approach could potentially be generalized to other disease states and immunological phenotypes. Cytomegalovirus status was reported to be diagnosed by the classifier with high specificity and sensitivity in both the original and validation cohorts. The cohort was sequenced for TCR beta chains only, and without alpha or paired-chain data the features that could be detected were limited. A cluster of highly shared sequence variants was judged likely to represent a technical artifact of the sequencing pipeline. Most TCR sequences were observed very rarely across donors, whereas some public TCRs were present in many individuals. Compared with the 666-donor mean, donors in an Asian-associated ancestry cluster had fewer N-insertions in productive TCRs, according to a later genetic analysis. A later analysis found that TCR association rates varied across HLA loci, with DRB1 alleles showing the most associated TCRs and HLA-C alleles the fewest.

The cohort consisted of hundreds of healthy bone marrow donors. Cohort members were all nominally healthy when sampled, although unrecorded immune exposures were likely present. The donor was CMV seronegative and was included in the group of under 450 seronegative cohort members. Every donor gave a peripheral blood sample, and the peripheral blood mononuclear cells from that sample were used for TCR beta sequencing. The Qiagen DNeasy Blood Extraction Kit was used to extract genomic DNA from the blood cell samples. CDR1 and CDR2, looked up from the germline V gene, are SGHTA and FQGNSA. The CDR3 holds 13 amino acids from the cysteine to the phenylalanine. Of the read, only the CDR3 DNA is kept; its 39 bases are in frame from base 1. The germline ends are 18 bases apart after V is trimmed by 5 bases and J by 11 bases. Library generation was performed with the immunoSEQ multiplex PCR assay. For the multiplex PCR, a mixture combining 60 forward primers for TCR Vbeta segments and 13 reverse primers for TCR Jbeta segments was used. The CDR3 region of rearranged TCR beta genes was amplified from genomic DNA by a multiplex PCR assay. The Illumina HiSeq System was used to sequence the amplified TCR beta libraries as 87-base-pair reads. Turning to the authors' computational methods: In a later analysis, about 80 million unique TCR beta chains were counted across the roughly 610 repertoires, and approximately 11 million of these chains were shared by at least two donors. Raw reads were error-corrected and collapsed into unique sequences with a nearest-neighbor algorithm that merged closely related sequences to remove PCR and sequencing errors. Alignment of CDR3 sequences to IMGT reference sequences was used to assign V, D and J gene segments. For a sequence to be retained, at least a six-nucleotide match to both a V gene segment and a J gene segment was required. Rearrangements were called productive when the CDR3 lacked stop codons and stayed in frame with V and J; all others were non-productive. Following IMGT convention, CDR3 was defined as the stretch from the second conserved V-encoded cysteine up to the conserved J-encoded phenylalanine. The earlier analysis of approximately 500 of the donors excluded sequences that lacked an unambiguous match to a single V gene segment. In an earlier analysis of around 600 of the donors, V segments were called functional above 56.7% productive rearrangements and were called segregating when the between-donor standard deviation exceeded 5%. To diagnose cytomegalovirus status from the catalog of TCR beta chain sequences, a statistical classification framework was built. In a later analysis, V and J genes were assigned by comparing TCR nucleotide sequences against IMGT/GENE-DB human TR gene sequences. The TCRdist pipeline was used in a later analysis to assign CDR3 sequences and most-parsimonious VDJ recombination scenarios. In a later analysis, each TCR beta chain was defined by its CDR3 amino acid sequence together with its V-gene family, and reads without a unique V-gene family were excluded. In a later analysis, nearly 600 highly shared, low-generation-probability nucleotide sequences were removed to address suspected cross-contamination and a sequencing artifact. In a later analysis, a clonal expansion index for each public chain was calculated from normalized within-repertoire ranks of inferred template counts. In a later analysis, generation probabilities were computed with a VDJ recombination model fitted to out-of-frame rearrangements, and the resulting probabilities were checked against IGoR. In a later analysis, hypergeometric tests were used to score TCR-TCR, TCR-HLA and TCR-CMV co-occurrence, with a repertoire-size bias correction applied to TCR pairs. To estimate false discovery rates, a later analysis permuted the HLA or CMV assignments 20 times. In a later analysis, co-occurring TCRs were grouped using DBSCAN, with TCRdist sequence similarity added in when clustering inside HLA-allele-positive subsets. For co-occurrence clustering, repertoires with fewer than 30,000 or more than 120,000 public chains were excluded, along with a handful of repertoires with anomalous nucleotide sharing. The table was pulled from immuneACCESS by TCRdb, which kept in-frame rearrangements only. Such tables lose some clones; where checked, under half of the loss comes from unresolved V genes, and the rest has no known cause. That table furnishes V, J and clone size, whereas the DNA furnished D and trimming. Counted in this sample were 110,000 to 150,000 clones; 82% of them appeared once. The top ten constitute 3.4% of the sample.

Comment on this clone: No antigen is known for it. Within one base of it there is no much larger clone, and no base qualities were kept.

The rearrangement joined TRBV7-2 to TRBJ1-2, with the D gene call left open. What was sequenced was PBMCs. The sequence derives from a male donor in good health and CMV-seronegative. The CDR3 region: CASSEYEREQYTF. In nucleotides, the sequence is TGTGCCAGCAGCGAATACGAGCGAGAACAATACACCTTC.